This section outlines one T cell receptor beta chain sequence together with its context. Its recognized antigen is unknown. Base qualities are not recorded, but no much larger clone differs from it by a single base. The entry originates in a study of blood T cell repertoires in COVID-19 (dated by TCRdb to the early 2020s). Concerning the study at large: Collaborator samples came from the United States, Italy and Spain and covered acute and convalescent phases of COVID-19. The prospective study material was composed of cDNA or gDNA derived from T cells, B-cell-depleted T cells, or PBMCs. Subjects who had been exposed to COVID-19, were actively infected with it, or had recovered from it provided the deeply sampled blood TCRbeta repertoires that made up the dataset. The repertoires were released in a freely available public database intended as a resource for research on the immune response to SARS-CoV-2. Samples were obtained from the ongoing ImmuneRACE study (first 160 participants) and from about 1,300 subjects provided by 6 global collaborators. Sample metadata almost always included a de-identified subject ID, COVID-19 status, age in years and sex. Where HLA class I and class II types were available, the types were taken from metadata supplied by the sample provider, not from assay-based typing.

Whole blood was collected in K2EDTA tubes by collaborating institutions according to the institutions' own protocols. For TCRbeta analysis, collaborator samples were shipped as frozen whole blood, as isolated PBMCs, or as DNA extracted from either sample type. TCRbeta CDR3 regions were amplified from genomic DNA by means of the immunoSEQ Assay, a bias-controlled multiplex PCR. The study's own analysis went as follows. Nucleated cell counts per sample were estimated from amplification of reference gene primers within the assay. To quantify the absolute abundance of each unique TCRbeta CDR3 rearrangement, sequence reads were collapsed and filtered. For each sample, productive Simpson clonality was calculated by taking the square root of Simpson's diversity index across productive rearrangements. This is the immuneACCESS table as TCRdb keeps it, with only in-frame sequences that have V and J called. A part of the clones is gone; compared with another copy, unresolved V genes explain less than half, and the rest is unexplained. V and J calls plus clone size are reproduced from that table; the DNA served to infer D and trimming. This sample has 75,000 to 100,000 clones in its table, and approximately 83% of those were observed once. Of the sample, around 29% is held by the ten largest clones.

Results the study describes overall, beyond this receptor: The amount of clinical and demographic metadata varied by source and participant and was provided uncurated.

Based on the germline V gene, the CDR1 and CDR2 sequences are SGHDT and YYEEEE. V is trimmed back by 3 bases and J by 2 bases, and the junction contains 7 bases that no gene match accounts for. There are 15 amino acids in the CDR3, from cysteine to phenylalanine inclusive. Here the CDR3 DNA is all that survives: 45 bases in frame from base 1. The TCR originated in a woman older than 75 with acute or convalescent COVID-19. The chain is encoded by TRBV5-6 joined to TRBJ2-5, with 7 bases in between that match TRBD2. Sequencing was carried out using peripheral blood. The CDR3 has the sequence CASSSREGGQETQYF. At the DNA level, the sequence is TGTGCCAGCAGCTCCAGGGAGGGCGGGCAAGAGACCCAGTACTTC.